This T cell receptor (beta chain) is from a study of T cells in Graves' hyperthyroidism and ophthalmopathy. Across the study: Peripheral blood was taken when the disease was first diagnosed, before any treatment began. Whole-study findings and limits: In blood, most of the thyroid clonotypes expanded above 0.001 were also present.

The V and J ends lost 2 bases and 4 bases, in that order; junction bases with no gene match: 7. The CDR3 totals 14 residues. Germline assignment: CDR1 DFQATT and CDR2 SNEGSKA (reference sequence). What was amplified from RNA transcripts were TCR beta CDR3 regions. Carried out on the TCR CDR3, a first-round RT-PCR used the HTBI primer set. TCRdb re-analysed the multiplex PCR reads in MiXCR, keeping a single row per CDR3 protein. The data hold over 300,000 distinct CDR3 sequences, with about 15% observed a single time. This clonotype was picked up one time. Its antigen is not known. Aged 18 to 65, the patients had hyperthyroidism that was newly diagnosed and had lasted under 2 months.

This clonotype was sampled from a woman between 55 and 75 years old with Graves' hyperthyroidism. The rearrangement links TRBV20-1 to TRBJ1-2; 7 bases match TRBD1. Sequenced material: blood. The CDR3 sequence: CSARPGTDAYGYTF. CDR3 nucleotides: TGCAGTGCTAGACCCGGGACAGATGCCTATGGCTACACCTTC.